This T cell receptor beta chain was captured by sequencing in a study of CD8 T cells in Susac syndrome. Study-wide background: Clinically active disease was present in six of the sequenced Susac syndrome patients. About eight of these patients were in remission. Study-level results: CD8+ clonal expansion in Susac peaked in TEMRA cells and active patients.

Notes on this clonotype: The antigen is undetermined.

Patients having Susac syndrome satisfied recently defined diagnostic criteria for definite or probable disease. The RNA input was roughly 0.45 to 1 ug, and it was reverse transcribed with random hexamers. TCR beta CDR3 was amplified by immunoSEQ multiplex PCR. This amplification extended across 54 Vbeta and 13 Jbeta segments. TCRdb used MiXCR to reprocess the immunoSEQ multiplex PCR reads, holding one entry per CDR3 protein. Seen here are tens of thousands of distinct CDR3 sequences, 95% to 96% observed once, and the top ten hold roughly 0.68%. The germline gives CDR1 SQVTM, CDR2 ANQGSEA. CDR3 length: 12 residues. The V gene lost 6 bases and the J gene lost 8 bases, with 13 bases spanning the gap.

This chain uses TRBV29-1 with TRBJ1-4; D gene uncertain. Sequencing was performed on CD8+ T cells from PBMCs. This TCR was sampled from a human donor with Susac syndrome. This CDR3 is CSVKWGSEKLFF. The CDR3 DNA reads TGCAGCGTAAAATGGGGTAGCGAAAAACTGTTTTTT.